This T cell receptor beta chain came from a study of blood T cell repertoires in COVID-19. Study-level information: Acute and convalescent COVID-19 samples came from the United States, Italy and Spain.

The CDR3 covers 17 residues. Germline CDR1 LGHNA, CDR2 YNFKEQ. With 1 base removed from V and 3 bases from J, the gap between germline ends came to 18 bases. Data came from immunoSEQ multiplex PCR; TCRdb stores just in-frame clones and leaves some out. The sample carries about 94,000 clones, under 80% recorded once. Enrolment of Seattle patients took place during active infection, and they were followed longitudinally. The sequenced sample was peripheral blood. The genes are TRBV4-2 and TRBJ1-1; a weak D match, TRBD1 (6 bases). The receptor was isolated from a man in his 70s with COVID-19, enrolled during active disease. In DNA, the CDR3 is TGTGCCAGCAGCCAAGGGGCTAGCGTAGGGGGGGACACTGAAGCTTTCTTT. Encoded protein: CASSQGASVGGDTEAFF.